Below, 27 T cell receptor beta chains from the same sample are listed, as sequenced in a study of shared clonotypes between healthy human individuals. TCRdb's table, derived via immunoSEQ multiplex PCR, lists solely in-frame clones and lacks some. The sample records about 2,100,000 clones, about 93% being singletons. Naive CD8 cells were CD45RO-negative, positively selected for CCR7, excluding terminally differentiated effector memory CD45RA+ cells. The sequencing sample was made of naive CD8+ T cells from PBMCs. The receptor set was obtained from a young man in good health. Some clones in this sample may be carry-over from other donors' samples.

V and J are TRBV7-6 and TRBJ2-5; TRBD1 is a possible D gene (5 bases). The CDR3 is 13 residues long. Trimming shortened V by 5 bases and J by 3 bases, and 10 bases separated the two germline ends. The germline CDR1 and CDR2 sequences are SGHVS and FNYEAQ. DNA for the CDR3: TGTGCCAGCAGCGACCGACAGAAAGAGACCCAGTACTTC. Residues: CASSDRQKETQYF.

V usage is TRBV15 and J usage is TRBJ1-4, with D unclear. Germline loops: CDR1 LNHNV, CDR2 YYDKDF (reference sequence). The CDR3 is 14 amino acids. Trimming removed 5 bases from V and 3 bases from J, with 10 bases in between. CDR3: CATSGNLANEKLFF. The CDR3 region has the DNA TGTGCCACCAGCGGAAACCTGGCTAATGAAAAACTGTTTTTT.

The chain joins TRBV11-2 to TRBJ1-1; D is ambiguous. Germline CDR1 and CDR2: SGHAT and FQNNGV. This CDR3 has 16 residues. V was trimmed by 1 base and J by 3 bases, leaving 15 bases between them. The CDR3 reads CASSLGLGSADTEAFF. The CDR3 DNA reads as TGTGCCAGCAGCTTAGGGCTAGGGTCGGCCGACACTGAAGCTTTCTTT.

The rearrangement links TRBV2 to TRBJ2-7, with D tentatively TRBD2 (5 bases). The V gene lost 6 bases and the J gene lost 3 bases, with 15 bases spanning the gap. The CDR3 is made up of 14 amino acids. In germline, CDR1 is SNHLY, CDR2 FYNNEI. The CDR3 coding sequence is TGTGCCAGCAGGAGGGTGAGCGATCTCTACGAGCAGTACTTC. Encoded protein: CASRRVSDLYEQYF.

The rearrangement joins TRBV7-7 to TRBJ2-7; D is undetermined. The CDR3 runs 13 residues. In germline, CDR1 is SSHAT, CDR2 FNYEAQ (reference sequence). With 3 bases removed from V and 3 bases from J, the gap between germline ends came to 9 bases. CDR3 loop: CASSLGRNYEQYF. The CDR3 coding sequence is TGTGCCAGCAGCTTGGGCAGAAACTACGAGCAGTACTTC.

This clone has only one observation. The chain recombines TRBV28 with TRBJ2-1, with TRBD1 as a possible D gene (5 bases). The germline V gene has CDR1 MDHEN and CDR2 SYDVKM. The CDR3 is 13 amino acids. The V end was cut by 3 bases, the J end by 9 bases, with 12 bases between. The CDR3 spells CASSLSGSREQFF. The CDR3 DNA is TGTGCCAGCAGTTTGTCAGGGTCCCGTGAGCAGTTCTTC.

In this sample, this clone turned up a few times. The chain has TRBV13 and TRBJ1-1; D possibly corresponds to TRBD1 (6 bases). The V gene's germline CDR1 is PRHDT and CDR2 FYEKMQ (reference sequence). The CDR3 is 14 residues long. Deletions cut 5 bases from V and 2 bases from J, with 12 bases between. The CDR3 DNA reads TGTGCCAGCAGCATAACAGGGAAAAACACTGAAGCTTTCTTT. Its protein is CASSITGKNTEAFF.

The V call is TRBV19, the J call TRBJ1-2; D unclear. Germline assignment: CDR1 LNHDA and CDR2 SQIVND (reference sequence). CDR3 length: 11 residues. V lost 9 bases, J lost 4 bases, and 9 bases lay in between. CDR3 residues: CASRDAYGYTF. The DNA of the CDR3 is TGTGCCAGCAGAGATGCCTATGGCTACACCTTC.

This clone was observed a handful of times. CDR3 loop: CASSGVAPYEQYF. The CDR3 DNA sequence: TGTGCCAGCAGTGGGGTTGCGCCTTACGAGCAGTACTTC. This chain joins TRBV2 and TRBJ2-7; no clear D gene. Trimming pared 4 bases from V and 4 bases from J, leaving 11 bases between. Per germline, CDR1 SNHLY and CDR2 FYNNEI. The CDR3 is 13 amino acids.

The sample holds one count of this clone. This chain uses TRBV19 with TRBJ2-3; a possible D gene is TRBD2 (5 bases). V was clipped by 5 bases and J by 0 bases, with 12 bases between them. Germline assignment: CDR1 LNHDA and CDR2 SQIVND (reference sequence). The CDR3 is 15 residues long. CDR3 sequence: CASSEGQLSTDTQYF. CDR3 nucleotide sequence: TGTGCCAGTAGTGAGGGCCAGCTTAGCACAGATACGCAGTATTTT. The full variable domain, with the rest looked up from reference TRBV19 and TRBJ2-3, is DGGITQSPKYLFRKEGQNVTLSCEQNLNHDAMYWYRQDPGQGLRLIYYSQIVNDFQKGDIAEGYSVSREKKESFPLTVTSAQKNPTAFYLCASSEGQLSTDTQYFGPGTRLTVL.

The rearrangement uses TRBV25-1 and TRBJ2-7, with TRBD1 as a possible D gene (6 bases). V lost 3 bases to trimming and J lost 5 bases, with 11 bases between them. Germline CDR1 reads MGHDK; CDR2 reads SYGVNS. This CDR3 comprises 13 residues. The CDR3 region is CASSEWPGDEQYF. The CDR3 DNA follows: TGTGCCAGCAGTGAGTGGCCAGGGGACGAGCAGTACTTC.

The chain combines TRBV7-9 with TRBJ1-2; TRBD1 matches at 7 bases. After removal of 2 bases from V and 4 bases from J, the junction contained 7 bases not matched to a gene. CDR1 and CDR2 (germline): SEHNR, FQNEAQ (reference sequence). CDR3 length: 15 residues. CDR3 nucleotide sequence: TGTGCCAGCAGCTTAACAGGGGACCCTGGCTATGGCTACACCTTC. Translating gives CASSLTGDPGYGYTF.

The chain is built from TRBV7-9 and TRBJ2-1, with 7 bases aligning to TRBD1. This CDR3 has 15 residues. The trim removed 5 bases at V and 5 bases at J, leaving 9 bases unmatched. Germline assignment: CDR1 SEHNR and CDR2 FQNEAQ (reference sequence). CDR3 sequence reads: CASSPRQGVHNEQFF. CDR3 nucleotide sequence: TGTGCCAGCAGCCCTAGACAGGGCGTCCACAATGAGCAGTTCTTC.

CDR3: CSVVGQNEKLFF. The CDR3 DNA reads as TGCAGCGTTGTGGGGCAGAATGAAAAACTGTTTTTT. The genes are TRBV29-1 and TRBJ1-4, with D maybe TRBD1 (5 bases). Trimming took off 4 bases at V and 5 bases at J, with 8 bases between the two ends. CDR3 length: 12 amino acids. In germline, CDR1 is SQVTM, CDR2 ANQGSEA. Filled out from reference TRBV29-1 and TRBJ1-4, the complete variable domain reads SAVISQKPSRDICQRGTSLTIQCQVDSQVTMMFWYRQQPGQSLTLIATANQGSEATYESGFVIDKFPISRPNLTFSTLTVSNMSPEDSSIYLCSVVGQNEKLFFGSGTQLSVL.

J is TRBJ2-3 and V is TRBV28; 16 bases agree with TRBD2. The CDR3 contains 19 residues. Germline CDR1 MDHEN, CDR2 SYDVKM. J lost 0 bases, V lost 3 bases, and 6 bases had no gene match. CDR3 loop: CASSFLPGLAGGSTDTQYF. The CDR3 bases are TGTGCCAGCAGTTTCTTGCCGGGACTAGCGGGAGGGAGCACAGATACGCAGTATTTT.

The chain has TRBV4-1 and TRBJ2-3; D possibly matches TRBD1 or TRBD2 (5 bases each). V was pared by 3 bases and J by 3 bases, with 16 bases between. Germline values: CDR1 MGHRA, CDR2 YSYEKL. This CDR3 comprises 16 residues. Here the CDR3 reads CASSQGWGEGTDTQYF. The CDR3 DNA sequence: TGCGCCAGCAGCCAGGGTTGGGGCGAGGGAACAGATACGCAGTATTTT.

This chain connects TRBV27 to TRBJ2-7, with TRBD1 matching 9 bases. In germline, CDR1 is MNHEY, CDR2 SMNVEV (reference sequence). The junction had 9 bases not matched to a gene; V was cut back by 2 bases and J by 7 bases. CDR3 length: 15 amino acids. The chain's CDR3 is CASSLVGTGNGEQYF. The CDR3 coding sequence is TGTGCCAGCAGTTTAGTGGGGACAGGGAATGGTGAGCAGTACTTC.

This clone is a singleton in its sample. V gene TRBV15 combines with J gene TRBJ2-2; 7 nucleotides match TRBD1. V shed 3 bases, J shed 3 bases, and the junction held 7 bases outside the gene matches. The CDR3 contains 16 residues. The germline gives CDR1 LNHNV, CDR2 YYDKDF (reference sequence). The CDR3: CATSSERDSHTGELFF. Written as DNA, the CDR3 is TGTGCCACCAGCAGCGAACGGGACAGCCACACCGGGGAGCTGTTTTTT. The full variable domain, its missing parts supplied by reference TRBV15 and TRBJ2-2, is DAMVIQNPRYQVTQFGKPVTLSCSQTLNHNVMYWYQQKSSQAPKLLFHYYDKDFNNEADTPDNFQSRRPNTSFCFLDIRSPGLGDTAMYLCATSSERDSHTGELFFGEGSRLTVL.

On this clone: Other DNA sequences in this specimen translate into the identical CDR3. The chain is built from TRBV27 and TRBJ1-5; D is unresolved. Germline loops: CDR1 MNHEY, CDR2 SMNVEV (reference sequence). Deletions cut 0 bases from V and 0 bases from J, with 3 bases between. The CDR3 runs 14 residues. The CDR3 loop is CASSLSSSNQPQHF. The CDR3 coding sequence is TGTGCCAGCAGTTTATCCAGTAGCAATCAGCCCCAGCATTTT.

The rearrangement links TRBV27 to TRBJ2-6; perhaps D is TRBD1 or TRBD2 (5 bases each). Trimming cost V 6 bases and J 0 bases, with 21 bases left between them. Germline V gene data show CDR1 as MNHEY and CDR2 as SMNVEV (reference sequence). This CDR3 comprises 19 residues. This CDR3 reads CASRTTGPRIISGANVLTF. The CDR3 coding sequence is TGTGCCAGCAGAACGACGGGACCACGAATTATCTCTGGGGCCAACGTCCTGACTTTC.

The V gene is TRBV29-1, the J gene TRBJ2-7; the D is unclear. Germline V CDR1 and CDR2: SQVTM, ANQGSEA. The germline V and J ends were trimmed by 4 bases and 2 bases, with 12 bases remaining between them. CDR3 length: 13 amino acids. The chain's CDR3 is CSVVPAEAYEQYF. In DNA form, the CDR3 reads TGCAGCGTTGTACCCGCGGAAGCCTACGAGCAGTACTTC.

The V gene is TRBV7-9, the J gene TRBJ1-5; D unresolved. Germline assignment: CDR1 SEHNR and CDR2 FQNEAQ (reference sequence). V was cut by 1 base and J by 3 bases, with 10 bases left in between. This CDR3 contains 15 residues. The CDR3 region has the DNA TGTGCCAGCAGCTTAGACGCAGGAGACAATCAGCCCCAGCATTTT. Translated: CASSLDAGDNQPQHF. The whole variable domain, filled in from reference TRBV7-9 and TRBJ1-5, reads DTGVSQNPRHKITKRGQNVTFRCDPISEHNRLYWYRQTLGQGPEFLTYFQNEAQLEKSRLLSDRFSAERPKGSFSTLEIQRTEQGDSAMYLCASSLDAGDNQPQHFGDGTRLSIL.

The rearrangement links TRBV27 to TRBJ2-3, with D hard to call. CDR1 and CDR2 from the germline V gene are MNHEY and SMNVEV (reference sequence). Between the trimmed V and J ends, which lost 6 bases and 5 bases, there was a span of 12 bases. This CDR3 spans 13 amino acids. CDR3 region: CASSPRVGDTQYF. In DNA form, the CDR3 reads TGTGCCAGCAGCCCACGAGTAGGAGATACGCAGTATTTT.

The chain carries TRBV18 and TRBJ2-7, with D perhaps matching TRBD2 (6 bases). Trimming took off 0 bases at V and 6 bases at J, with 9 bases between the two ends. Germline CDR1 KGHSH, CDR2 LQKENI. The CDR3 has 13 residues. The CDR3 DNA reads as TGTGCCAGCTCACCACCGGGGGGAGTCGAGCAGTACTTC. Translated, it gives CASSPPGGVEQYF.

The chain carries TRBV2 and TRBJ2-2, with 8 bases identical to TRBD2. CDR1 is SNHLY and CDR2 is FYNNEI in the germline V gene. The CDR3 length is 16 residues. V lost 6 bases to trimming and J lost 5 bases; unmatched junction nucleotides: 11. The DNA for the CDR3 is TGTGCCAGCAGCGTCCCGGGCCGGGAGGGGACCGGGGAGCTGTTTTTT. It encodes CASSVPGREGTGELFF.

The chain has TRBV7-8 and TRBJ2-3; 12 bases map to TRBD2. The CDR3 length is 16 residues. The germline V gene has CDR1 SGHVS and CDR2 FQNEAQ. V gave up 5 bases and J gave up 2 bases; unmatched junction bases: 5. The DNA for the CDR3 is TGTGCCAGCAGCACAAGACTAGCGGGAGTCACAGATACGCAGTATTTT. Protein product: CASSTRLAGVTDTQYF.

The rearrangement links TRBV27 to TRBJ2-7; D is perhaps TRBD1 (6 bases). V was trimmed by 4 bases and J by 3 bases, leaving 13 bases between them. The germline V gene has CDR1 MNHEY and CDR2 SMNVEV (reference sequence). The CDR3 totals 14 residues. CDR3 sequence (DNA): TGTGCCAGCAGTTGGGGGTCCAGGGGCTACGAGCAGTACTTC. This codes for CASSWGSRGYEQYF.